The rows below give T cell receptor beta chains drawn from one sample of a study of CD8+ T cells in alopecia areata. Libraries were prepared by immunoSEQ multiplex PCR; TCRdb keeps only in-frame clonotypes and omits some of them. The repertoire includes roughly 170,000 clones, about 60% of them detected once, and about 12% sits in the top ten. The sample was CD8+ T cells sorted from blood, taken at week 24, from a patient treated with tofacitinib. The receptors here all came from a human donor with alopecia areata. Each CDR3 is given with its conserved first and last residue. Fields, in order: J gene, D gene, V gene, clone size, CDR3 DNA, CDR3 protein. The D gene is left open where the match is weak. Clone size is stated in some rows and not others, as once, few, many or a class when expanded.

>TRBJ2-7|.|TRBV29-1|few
TGCAGCGTCAAACCAGGTCAGTCCTACGAGCAGTACTTC
CSVKPGQSYEQYF
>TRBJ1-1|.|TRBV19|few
TGTGCCAGTAGTATCAGGGAGTGGACTGAAGCTTTCTTT
CASSIREWTEAFF
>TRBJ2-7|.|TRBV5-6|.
TGTGCCAGCAGCTTACGGACTCAAAGAGGTTACGAGCAGTACTTC
CASSLRTQRGYEQYF
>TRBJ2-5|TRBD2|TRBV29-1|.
TGCAGCGTTGAAGGGGTCGGGGGGGAGACCCAGTACTTC
CSVEGVGGETQYF
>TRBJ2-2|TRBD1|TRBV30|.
TGTGCCCAAAACCGGGACAGGGACACCGGGGAGCTGTTTTTT
CAQNRDRDTGELFF
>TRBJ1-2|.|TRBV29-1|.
TGCAGCGTCCACGAAGGCCGAGAACGCTATGGCTACACCTTC
CSVHEGRERYGYTF
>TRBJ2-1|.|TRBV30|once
TGTGCCTGGGGTCCGGGGGGCCACAATGAGCAGTTCTTC
CAWGPGGHNEQFF
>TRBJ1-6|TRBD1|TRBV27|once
TGTGCCAGCAGTTTAGGGACAGGAAATTCACCCCTCCACTTT
CASSLGTGNSPLHF
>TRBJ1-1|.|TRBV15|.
TGTGCCACCAGCAGGGCCCGGGACATGTGGACTGAAGCTTTCTTT
CATSRARDMWTEAFF
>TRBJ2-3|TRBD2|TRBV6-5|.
TGTGCCAGCAGTTACTGGACTAGCGGGGGTGTAGATACGCAGTATTTT
CASSYWTSGGVDTQYF
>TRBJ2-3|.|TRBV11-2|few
TGTGCCAGCAGCTTACCTCGAAGCACAGATACGCAGTATTTT
CASSLPRSTDTQYF
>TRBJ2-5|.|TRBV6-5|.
TGTGCCAGCAGGCGCACCGGGACGAGAAAAGAGACCCAGTACTTC
CASRRTGTRKETQYF
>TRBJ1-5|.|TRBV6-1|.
TGTGCCAGCAGTGACAAATCAGGGGTTAGCAATCAGCCCCAGCATTTT
CASSDKSGVSNQPQHF
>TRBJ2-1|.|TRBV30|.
TGTGCCTGGAGTGGTAATGAGCAGTTCTTC
CAWSGNEQFF
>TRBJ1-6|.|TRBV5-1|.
TGCGCCAGCAGCTCATACAGGGTGCAAGATAATTCACCCCTCCACTTT
CASSSYRVQDNSPLHF
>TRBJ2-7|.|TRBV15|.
TGTGCCACCAGCAAAGGAGGCTACGAGCAGTACTTC
CATSKGGYEQYF
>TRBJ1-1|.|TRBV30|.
TGTGCTGAACGGCTCGGGACCAGCGAAGCTTTCTTT
CAERLGTSEAFF
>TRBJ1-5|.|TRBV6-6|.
TGTGCCAGCAGTCCTTGGGGACAAATCAATCAGCCCCAGCATTTT
CASSPWGQINQPQHF
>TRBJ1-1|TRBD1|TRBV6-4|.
TGTGCCAGCAGTCCTCGGACAGGGATGAACACTGAAGCTTTCTTT
CASSPRTGMNTEAFF
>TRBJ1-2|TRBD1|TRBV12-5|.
TGTGCTAGTGGTTTGGTACGCGGGCAGGGGGCGAACTATGGCTACACCTTC
CASGLVRGQGANYGYTF
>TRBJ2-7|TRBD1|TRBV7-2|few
TGTGCCAGCAGCCAAGGGACAGGGGGCTACGAGCAGTACTTC
CASSQGTGGYEQYF
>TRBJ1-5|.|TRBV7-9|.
TGTGCCAGCAGCATCTCAGGCAATCAGCCCCAGCATTTT
CASSISGNQPQHF
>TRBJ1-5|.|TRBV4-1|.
TGCGCCAGCAGCCAGGAACAGGGAGCGGGCAATCAGCCCCAGCATTTT
CASSQEQGAGNQPQHF
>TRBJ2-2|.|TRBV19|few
TGTGCCAGCCTAGGGGACACCGGGGAGCTGTTTTTT
CASLGDTGELFF
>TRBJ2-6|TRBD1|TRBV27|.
TGTGCCAGCAGTTCACAGGGGGCGCTCCCTGGGGCCAACGTCCTGACTTTC
CASSSQGALPGANVLTF
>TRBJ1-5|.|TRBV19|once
TGTGCCAGTAGGGAAAGGGCCAAGGATCAGCCCCAGCATTTT
CASRERAKDQPQHF
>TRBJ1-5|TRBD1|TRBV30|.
TGTGCCTGGAGCTTAGGACAGGGATCTCAGCCCCAGCATTTT
CAWSLGQGSQPQHF
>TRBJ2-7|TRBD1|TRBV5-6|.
TGTGCCAGCAGCTTGGAAGGGACAGGATACTACGAGCAGTACTTC
CASSLEGTGYYEQYF
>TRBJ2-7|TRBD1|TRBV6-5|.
TGTGCCAGGGGGGACAGACCTATCTACGAGCAGTACTTC
CARGDRPIYEQYF
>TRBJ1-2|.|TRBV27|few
TGTGCCAGCAGTAGGAACACAGGCGCCTATGGCTACACCTTC
CASSRNTGAYGYTF
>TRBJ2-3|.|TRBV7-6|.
TGTGCCAGCAGCTTAGTGGTGGAACGGGGCACAGATACGCAGTATTTT
CASSLVVERGTDTQYF
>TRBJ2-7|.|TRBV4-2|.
TGTGCCAGCAGCCAAGGACACGAGCAGTACTTC
CASSQGHEQYF
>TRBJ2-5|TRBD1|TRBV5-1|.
TGCGCCAGCTCAGGAGGGACAGGGGGACTAGAGACCCAGTACTTC
CASSGGTGGLETQYF
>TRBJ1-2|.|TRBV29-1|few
TGCAGCGTAATACGATTCAACACGGGAACAGGGATCTATGGCTACACCTTC
CSVIRFNTGTGIYGYTF
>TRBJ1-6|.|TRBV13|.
TGTGCCAGCAGCCGAACCGGGCCAAATTCACCCCTCCACTTT
CASSRTGPNSPLHF
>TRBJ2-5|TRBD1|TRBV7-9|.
TGTGCCAGCAGATGGGACAGACAAGAGACCCAGTACTTC
CASRWDRQETQYF
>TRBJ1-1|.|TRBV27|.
TGTGCCAGCAGTTTTGCGCGGCGAAGGCTGGTTGGAACTGAAGCTTTCTTT
CASSFARRRLVGTEAFF